This TCR gamma chain was obtained from a study of gamma-delta T cells after stem cell transplantation. TCRdb reprocessed the RT-PCR reads through CATT. Of a few thousand gamma-chain clones in the sample, under 7% were seen once. As regards this clone: The TCRdb record carries a much larger clone's protein, which differs from this DNA's translation at residue 7; a read error is the likely cause, and the protein listed here is the DNA translation.

The germline CDR1 and CDR2 sequences are GITISATS and ISYDGTV (reference sequence). The CDR3 sequence is 11 residues long. The clonotype originates from a human donor. It is not recorded whose cells these are; they may come from a transplant donor. The sequenced sample consisted of gamma-delta T cells. The chain recombines TRGV9 with TRGJ1 or TRGJ2. The J gene, absent from TCRdb, was called here by matching the DNA to germline. This CDR3 reads CALWEVYRKLF. In nucleotides, the CDR3 is TGTGCCTTGTGGGAGGTGTATAGGAAACTCTTT.